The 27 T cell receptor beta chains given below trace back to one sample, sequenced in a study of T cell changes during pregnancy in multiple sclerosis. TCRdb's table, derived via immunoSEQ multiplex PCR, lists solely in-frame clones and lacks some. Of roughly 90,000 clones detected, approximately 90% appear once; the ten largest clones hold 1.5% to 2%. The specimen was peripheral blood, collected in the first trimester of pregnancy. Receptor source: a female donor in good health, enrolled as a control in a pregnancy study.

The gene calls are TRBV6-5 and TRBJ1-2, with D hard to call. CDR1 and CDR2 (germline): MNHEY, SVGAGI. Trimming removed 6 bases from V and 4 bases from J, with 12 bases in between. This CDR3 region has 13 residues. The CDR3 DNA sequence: TGTGCCAGCAGCCCCACCGGTTCCTATGGCTACACCTTC. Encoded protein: CASSPTGSYGYTF.

The CDR3, as DNA: TGTGCCAGCTCATCCGGACAGGCAAAGCGGAACACTGAAGCTTTCTTT. Translation: CASSSGQAKRNTEAFF. This chain links TRBV18 with TRBJ1-1, with TRBD1 identical over 7 bases. The germline V gene has CDR1 KGHSH and CDR2 LQKENI. The CDR3 loop spans 16 amino acids. With 5 bases clipped from V and 1 base from J, the junction kept 10 bases outside the gene matches.

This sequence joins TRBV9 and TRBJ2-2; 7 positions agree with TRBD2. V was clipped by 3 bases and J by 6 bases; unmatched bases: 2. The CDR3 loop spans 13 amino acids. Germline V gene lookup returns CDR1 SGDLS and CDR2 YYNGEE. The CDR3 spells CASSGLAPGELFF. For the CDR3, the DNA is TGTGCCAGCAGCGGACTAGCTCCCGGGGAGCTGTTTTTT.

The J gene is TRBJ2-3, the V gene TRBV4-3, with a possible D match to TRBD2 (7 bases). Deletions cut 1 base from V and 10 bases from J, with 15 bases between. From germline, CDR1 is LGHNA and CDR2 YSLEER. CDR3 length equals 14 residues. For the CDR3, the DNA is TGCGCCAGCAGCCAAGGGGGGGGGCAGGACGCGCAGTATTTT. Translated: CASSQGGGQDAQYF.

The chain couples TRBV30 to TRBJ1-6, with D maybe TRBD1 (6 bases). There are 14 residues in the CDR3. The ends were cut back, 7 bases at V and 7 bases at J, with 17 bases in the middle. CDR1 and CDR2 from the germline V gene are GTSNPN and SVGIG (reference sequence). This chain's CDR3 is CASEGGQGNSPLHF. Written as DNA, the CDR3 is TGTGCCTCAGAGGGGGGGCAAGGGAATTCACCCCTCCACTTT. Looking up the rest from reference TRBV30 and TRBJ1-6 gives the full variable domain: SQTIHQWPATLVQPVGSPLSLECTVEGTSNPNLYWYRQAAGRGLQLLFYSVGIGQISSEVPQNLSASRPQDRQFILSSKKLLLSDSGFYLCASEGGQGNSPLHFGNGTRLTVT.

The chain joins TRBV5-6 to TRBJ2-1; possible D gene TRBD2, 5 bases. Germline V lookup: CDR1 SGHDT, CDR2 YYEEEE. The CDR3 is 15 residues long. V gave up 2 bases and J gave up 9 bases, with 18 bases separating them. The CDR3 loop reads CASSLLRAPAGEQFF. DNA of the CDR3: TGTGCCAGCAGCTTATTAAGAGCCCCGGCGGGTGAGCAGTTCTTC.

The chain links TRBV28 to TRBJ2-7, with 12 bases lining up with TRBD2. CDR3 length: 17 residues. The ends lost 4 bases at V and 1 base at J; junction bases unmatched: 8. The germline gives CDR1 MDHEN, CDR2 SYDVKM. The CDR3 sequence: CASSSLGLAGDSYEQYF. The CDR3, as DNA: TGTGCCAGCAGTTCTCTGGGACTAGCGGGCGATTCCTACGAGCAGTACTTC.

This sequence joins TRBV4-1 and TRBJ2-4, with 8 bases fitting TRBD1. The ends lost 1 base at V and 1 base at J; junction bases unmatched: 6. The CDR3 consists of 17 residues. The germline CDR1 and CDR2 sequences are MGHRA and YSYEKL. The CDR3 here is CASSQGTGTLAKNIQYF. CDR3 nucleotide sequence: TGCGCCAGCAGCCAAGGGACAGGGACTTTGGCCAAAAACATTCAGTACTTC.

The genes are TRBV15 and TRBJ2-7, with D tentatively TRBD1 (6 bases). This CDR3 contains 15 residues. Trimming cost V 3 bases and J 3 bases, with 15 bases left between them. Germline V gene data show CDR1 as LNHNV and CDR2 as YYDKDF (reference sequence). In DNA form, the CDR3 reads TGTGCCACCAGCAGTACATACAGGGCAGACTACGAGCAGTACTTC. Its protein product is CATSSTYRADYEQYF.

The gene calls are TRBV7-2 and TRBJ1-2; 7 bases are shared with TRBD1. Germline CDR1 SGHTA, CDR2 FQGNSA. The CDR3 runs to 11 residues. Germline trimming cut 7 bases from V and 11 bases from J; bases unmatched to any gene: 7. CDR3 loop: CASTPYRGYTF. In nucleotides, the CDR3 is TGTGCCAGCACCCCCTACAGGGGATACACCTTC.

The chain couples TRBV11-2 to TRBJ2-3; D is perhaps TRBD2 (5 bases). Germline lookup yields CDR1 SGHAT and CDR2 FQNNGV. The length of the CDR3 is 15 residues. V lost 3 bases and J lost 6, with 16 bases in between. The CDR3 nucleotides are TGTGCCAGCAGCTTTACCCCGGACTCGTCGGATACGCAGTATTTT. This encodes CASSFTPDSSDTQYF.

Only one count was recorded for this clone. CDR3 sequence (DNA): TGTGCCAGCAGCGTTTCAGGGGCCCCTAACTATGGCTACACCTTC. Translated: CASSVSGAPNYGYTF. The gene calls are TRBV9 and TRBJ1-2, with D tentatively TRBD1 (6 bases). The ends were cut back, 2 bases at V and 0 bases at J, with 11 bases in the middle. Germline V gene sequence: CDR1 SGDLS, CDR2 YYNGEE. This CDR3 region has 15 residues.

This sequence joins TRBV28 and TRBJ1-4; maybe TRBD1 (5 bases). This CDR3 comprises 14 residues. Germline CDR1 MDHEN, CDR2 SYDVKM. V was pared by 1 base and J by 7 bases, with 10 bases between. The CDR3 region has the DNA TGTGCCAGCAGTTTATCCCGGGGGAGTGAAAAACTGTTTTTT. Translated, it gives CASSLSRGSEKLFF.

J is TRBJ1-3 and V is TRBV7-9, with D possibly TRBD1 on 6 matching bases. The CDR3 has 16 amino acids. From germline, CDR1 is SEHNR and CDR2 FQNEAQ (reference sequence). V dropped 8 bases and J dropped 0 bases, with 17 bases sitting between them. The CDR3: CASSPGGPYSGNTIYF. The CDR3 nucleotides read TGTGCCAGCTCCCCGGGGGGCCCTTACTCTGGAAACACCATATATTTT.

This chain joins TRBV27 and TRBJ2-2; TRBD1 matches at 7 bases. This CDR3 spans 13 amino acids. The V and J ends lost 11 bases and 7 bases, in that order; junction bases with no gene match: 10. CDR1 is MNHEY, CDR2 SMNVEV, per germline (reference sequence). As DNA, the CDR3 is TGTGCCTGCGGACAGGCCGTGAACGGGGAGCTGTTTTTT. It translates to CACGQAVNGELFF.

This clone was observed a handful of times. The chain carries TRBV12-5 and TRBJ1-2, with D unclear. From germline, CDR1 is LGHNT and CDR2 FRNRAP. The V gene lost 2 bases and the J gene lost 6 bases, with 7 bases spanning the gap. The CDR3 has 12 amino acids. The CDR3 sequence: CASGLLGDGYTF. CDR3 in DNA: TGTGCTAGTGGTTTGCTGGGCGATGGCTACACCTTC.

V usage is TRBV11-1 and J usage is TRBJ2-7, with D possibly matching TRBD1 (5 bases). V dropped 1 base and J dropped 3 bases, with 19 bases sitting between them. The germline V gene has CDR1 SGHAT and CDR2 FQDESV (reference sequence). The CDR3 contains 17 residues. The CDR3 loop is CASSLGPKWQGDYEQYF. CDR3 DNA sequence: TGTGCCAGCAGCTTAGGACCAAAATGGCAGGGCGACTACGAGCAGTACTTC.

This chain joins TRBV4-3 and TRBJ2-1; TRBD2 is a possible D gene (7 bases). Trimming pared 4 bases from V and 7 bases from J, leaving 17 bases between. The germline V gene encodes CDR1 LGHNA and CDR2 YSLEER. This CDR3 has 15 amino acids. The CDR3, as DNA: TGCGCCAGCAGCCCCGGGGGGCTGTTGGGGAATGAGCAGTTCTTC. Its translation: CASSPGGLLGNEQFF.

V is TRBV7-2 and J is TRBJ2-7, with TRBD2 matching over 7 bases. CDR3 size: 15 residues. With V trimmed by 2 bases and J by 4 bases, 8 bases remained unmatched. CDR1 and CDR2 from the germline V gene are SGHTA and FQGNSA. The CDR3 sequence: CASSLQTGAGYEQYF. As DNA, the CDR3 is TGTGCCAGCAGCTTACAGACGGGAGCGGGGTACGAGCAGTACTTC.

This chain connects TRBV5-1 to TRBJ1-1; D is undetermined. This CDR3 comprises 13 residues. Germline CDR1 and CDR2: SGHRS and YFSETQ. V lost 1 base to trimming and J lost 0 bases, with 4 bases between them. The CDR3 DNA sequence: TGCGCCAGCAGCTTGCGGTTGAACACTGAAGCTTTCTTT. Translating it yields CASSLRLNTEAFF.

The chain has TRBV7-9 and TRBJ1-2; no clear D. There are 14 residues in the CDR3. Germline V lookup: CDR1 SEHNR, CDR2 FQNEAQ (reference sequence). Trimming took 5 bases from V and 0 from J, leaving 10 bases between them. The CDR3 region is CASSPGPANYGYTF. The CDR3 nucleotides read TGTGCCAGCAGCCCAGGCCCAGCTAACTATGGCTACACCTTC.

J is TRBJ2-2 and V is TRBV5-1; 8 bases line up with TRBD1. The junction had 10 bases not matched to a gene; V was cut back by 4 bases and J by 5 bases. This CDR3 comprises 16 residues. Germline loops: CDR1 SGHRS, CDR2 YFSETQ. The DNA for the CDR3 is TGCGCCAGCAGCCTTCCGGGACAGGCGGGGACCGGGGAGCTGTTTTTT. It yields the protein CASSLPGQAGTGELFF.

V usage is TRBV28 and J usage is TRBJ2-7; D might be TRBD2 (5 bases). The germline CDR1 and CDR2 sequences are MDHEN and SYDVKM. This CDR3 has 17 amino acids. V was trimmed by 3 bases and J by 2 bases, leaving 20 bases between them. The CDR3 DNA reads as TGTGCCAGCAGTTTCTACCTTGATCGGGAAGGAACCTACGAGCAGTACTTC. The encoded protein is CASSFYLDREGTYEQYF.

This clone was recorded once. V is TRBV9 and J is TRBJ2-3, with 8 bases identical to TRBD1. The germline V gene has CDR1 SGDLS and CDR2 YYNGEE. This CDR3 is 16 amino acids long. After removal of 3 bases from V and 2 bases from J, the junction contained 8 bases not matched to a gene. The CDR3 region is CASSAYTGGTTDTQYF. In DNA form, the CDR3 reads TGTGCCAGCAGCGCTTATACAGGGGGTACCACAGATACGCAGTATTTT.

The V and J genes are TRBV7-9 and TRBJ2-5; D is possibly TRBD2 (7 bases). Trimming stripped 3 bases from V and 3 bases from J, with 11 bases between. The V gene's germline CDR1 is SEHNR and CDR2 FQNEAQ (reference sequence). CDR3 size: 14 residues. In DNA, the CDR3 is TGTGCCAGCAGCTTGGGGGGGGCAGAAGAGACCCAGTACTTC. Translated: CASSLGGAEETQYF. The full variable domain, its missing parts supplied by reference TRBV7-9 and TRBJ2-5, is DTGVSQNPRHKITKRGQNVTFRCDPISEHNRLYWYRQTLGQGPEFLTYFQNEAQLEKSRLLSDRFSAERPKGSFSTLEIQRTEQGDSAMYLCASSLGGAEETQYFGPGTRLLVL.

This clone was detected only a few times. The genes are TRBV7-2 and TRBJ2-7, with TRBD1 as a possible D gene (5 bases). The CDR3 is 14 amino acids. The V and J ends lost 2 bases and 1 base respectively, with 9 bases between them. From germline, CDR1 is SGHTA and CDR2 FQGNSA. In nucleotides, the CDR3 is TGTGCCAGCAGCTTATTACAGGCGTCCTACGAGCAGTACTTC. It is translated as CASSLLQASYEQYF.

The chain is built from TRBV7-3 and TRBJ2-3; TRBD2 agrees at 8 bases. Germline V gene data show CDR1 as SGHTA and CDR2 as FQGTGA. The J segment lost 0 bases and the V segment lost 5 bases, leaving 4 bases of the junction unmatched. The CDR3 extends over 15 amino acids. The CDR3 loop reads CASSRGGPSTDTQYF. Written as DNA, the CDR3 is TGTGCCAGCAGCCGCGGGGGGCCTAGCACAGATACGCAGTATTTT. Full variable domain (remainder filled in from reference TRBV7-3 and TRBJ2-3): GAGVSQTPSNKVTEKGKYVELRCDPISGHTALYWYRQSLGQGPEFLIYFQGTGAADDSGLPNDRFFAVRPEGSVSTLKIQRTERGDSAVYLCASSRGGPSTDTQYFGPGTRLTVL.